This T cell receptor beta chain emerged from a study of OX40 agonist ivuxolimab in advanced cancers. Study-wide context: Ivuxolimab, an agonist antibody against OX40 (CD134), was given to patients.

This clone appeared once. Its cognate antigen is unknown. Points from the study as a whole: Mean expanded clone counts were higher in CD8+ than CD4+ T cells.

The assay was immunoSEQ multiplex PCR, and TCRdb's table has in-frame clones only and misses some. The table shows roughly 77,000 clones, with roughly 92% occurring only once. This CDR3 is built from 14 residues. Germline V CDR1 and CDR2: SGHTA, FQGNSA. V was pared by 5 bases and J by 4 bases, with 15 bases between. This chain connects TRBV7-2 to TRBJ2-7, with D unclear. This clonotype was sampled from an adult with an advanced solid tumor such as melanoma, head and neck, liver or kidney cancer. Sequenced material: CD4+ or CD8+ T cells sorted from blood, taken in a trial of the OX40 agonist ivuxolimab. The DNA for the CDR3 is TGTGCCAGCAGCACTTCCCAGTCGGGTTACGAGCAGTACTTC. Its protein is CASSTSQSGYEQYF.